These 32 T cell receptor beta chains were sequenced from one sample in a study of beta chain features in type 1 diabetes. Isolated RNA was reverse transcribed in full, so expressed TCRB transcripts were sequenced. The repertoire was sequenced with immunoSEQ multiplex PCR; TCRdb's copy has only in-frame clones and lacks some. The sample records 200,000 to 250,000 clones, 11% being singletons. Material: central memory CD4+ T cells from blood. Receptors were obtained from a young man in good health.

This clone occurred a few times. The V gene is TRBV28, the J gene TRBJ2-2, with 10 bases matching TRBD1. Per germline, CDR1 MDHEN and CDR2 SYDVKM. With V trimmed by 8 bases and J by 3 bases, 3 bases remained unmatched. The CDR3 covers 14 residues. The chain's CDR3 is CASRDRGHTGELFF. CDR3 nucleotides: TGTGCCAGCCGGGACAGGGGACACACCGGGGAGCTGTTTTTT.

This clone has a handful of counts. J is TRBJ2-6 and V is TRBV7-2, with unresolved D. Germline assignment: CDR1 SGHTA and CDR2 FQGNSA. V shed 2 bases and J shed 0 bases, with 11 bases lying between them. The CDR3 has 17 residues. CDR3 sequence: CASSLSTSGSGANVLTF. DNA for the CDR3: TGTGCCAGCAGCTTAAGTACTTCCGGCTCTGGGGCCAACGTCCTGACTTTC.

This clone has more than one count but fewer than ten. The chain has TRBV7-2 and TRBJ2-7; no firm D call. This CDR3 is built from 13 residues. With 4 bases removed from V and 3 bases from J, the gap between germline ends came to 10 bases. Germline CDR1 reads SGHTA; CDR2 reads FQGNSA. The DNA of the CDR3 is TGTGCCAGCAGCTCCTACGTGGACTACGAGCAGTACTTC. Translated: CASSSYVDYEQYF.

The J gene is TRBJ2-7, the V gene TRBV9; 8 positions agree with TRBD1. V lost 2 bases, J lost 4 bases, and 8 bases stayed unmatched. The germline V gene has CDR1 SGDLS and CDR2 YYNGEE. CDR3 length: 15 amino acids. CDR3 sequence reads: CASSVHGTGDYEQYF. As DNA, the CDR3 is TGTGCCAGCAGCGTCCACGGGACAGGCGATTACGAGCAGTACTTC.

This rearrangement joins TRBV9 to TRBJ2-5; D unclear. Per the germline V gene, CDR1 is SGDLS and CDR2 is YYNGEE. The CDR3 spans 13 residues. V was clipped by 7 bases and J by 2 bases, with 12 bases between them. The CDR3 loop is CASGRTAQETQYF. For the CDR3, the DNA is TGTGCCAGCGGCAGGACGGCTCAAGAGACCCAGTACTTC. Combining the CDR3 with reference TRBV9 and TRBJ2-5 gives the whole variable domain DSGVTQTPKHLITATGQRVTLRCSPRSGDLSVYWYQQSLDQGLQFLIQYYNGEERAKGNILERFSAQQFPDLHSELNLSSLELGDSALYFCASGRTAQETQYFGPGTRLLVL.

The chain uses TRBV27 and TRBJ2-7, with D unresolved. Germline CDR1 MNHEY, CDR2 SMNVEV (reference sequence). The CDR3 length is 15 residues. Trimming took off 2 bases at V and 3 bases at J, with 14 bases between the two ends. The CDR3 here is CASSLKYDGIYEQYF. CDR3 nucleotide sequence: TGTGCCAGCAGTTTAAAATACGACGGCATCTACGAGCAGTACTTC.

This clone showed up just once. The chain carries TRBV5-4 and TRBJ2-7; 8 bases are a match to TRBD2. Germline values: CDR1 SGHNT, CDR2 YYREEE (reference sequence). The CDR3 loop spans 17 amino acids. With V trimmed by 4 bases and J by 0 bases, 12 bases remained unmatched. The CDR3 region has the DNA TGTGCCAGCAGCCAAGCTAATCCGAGCGGGAGCTCCTACGAGCAGTACTTC. It specifies CASSQANPSGSSYEQYF.

The table lists this clone with a few counts. CDR3 amino acids: CASSSRTRVANEQFF. The CDR3, as DNA: TGTGCCAGCAGCTCCAGGACTAGAGTAGCCAATGAGCAGTTCTTC. This chain links TRBV7-2 with TRBJ2-1, with TRBD2 identical over 7 bases. CDR3 length: 15 amino acids. Germline CDR1 SGHTA, CDR2 FQGNSA. The J segment lost 6 bases and the V segment lost 4 bases, leaving 9 bases of the junction unmatched. Looking up the rest from reference TRBV7-2 and TRBJ2-1 gives the full variable domain: GAGVSQSPSNKVTEKGKDVELRCDPISGHTALYWYRQSLGQGLEFLIYFQGNSAPDKSGLPSDRFSAERTGGSVSTLTIQRTQQEDSAVYLCASSSRTRVANEQFFGPGTRLTVL.

At least ten counts were recorded for this clone. The rearrangement links TRBV14 to TRBJ2-1, with TRBD2 matching over 11 bases. The CDR3 extends over 16 amino acids. The V gene end was trimmed by 2 bases and the J gene end by 7 bases; junction bases not matched to a gene: 7. Germline V lookup: CDR1 SGHDN, CDR2 FVKESK. CDR3 residues: CASSQIAGGPRNEQFF. The CDR3 DNA sequence: TGTGCCAGCAGCCAAATAGCGGGAGGGCCGAGGAATGAGCAGTTCTTC.

In its sample, this clone was seen many times. The V and J genes are TRBV27 and TRBJ2-3, with a possible D match to TRBD1 (8 bases). Trimming pared 4 bases from V and 4 bases from J, leaving 18 bases between. CDR1 is MNHEY, CDR2 SMNVEV, per germline (reference sequence). The CDR3 spans 16 residues. The CDR3 spells CASSYGQGGLSDTQYF. The DNA for the CDR3 is TGTGCCAGCAGTTATGGACAGGGAGGGCTCTCAGATACGCAGTATTTT.

This rearrangement joins TRBV18 to TRBJ2-5, with 9 bases aligning to TRBD2. Per germline, CDR1 KGHSH and CDR2 LQKENI. This CDR3 comprises 14 residues. V shed 1 base, J shed 13 bases, and the junction held 10 bases outside the gene matches. CDR3 sequence (DNA): TGTGCCAGCTCACCACAGGCGGGGGGGCCCCCCGCGTACTTC. It yields the protein CASSPQAGGPPAYF.

This clone was detected only a few times. CDR3 DNA: TGTGCCATCAGTGGGCCGAGCGGGAGTGCCGACAATGAGCAGTTCTTC. It translates to CAISGPSGSADNEQFF. The chain uses TRBV10-3 and TRBJ2-1, with 8 nucleotides matching TRBD2. Germline loops: CDR1 ENHRY, CDR2 SYGVKD. Germline trimming cut 4 bases from V and 5 bases from J; bases unmatched to any gene: 10. The CDR3 is 16 residues long.

The chain employs TRBV2 and TRBJ2-7; D may be TRBD1 or TRBD2 (6 bases each). The CDR3 is 14 residues long. Germline CDR1 reads SNHLY; CDR2 reads FYNNEI. V shed 0 bases and J shed 5 bases, with 11 bases lying between them. CDR3 sequence: CASSEAGGGNEQYF. CDR3 DNA sequence: TGTGCCAGCAGTGAAGCCGGGGGCGGGAACGAGCAGTACTTC.

This clone has a count of ten or more. The J gene is TRBJ1-1, the V gene TRBV5-1; no clear D gene. Trimming took 0 bases from V and 2 from J, leaving 8 bases between them. CDR3 length: 14 amino acids. Germline V gene data show CDR1 as SGHRS and CDR2 as YFSETQ. This chain's CDR3 is CASSLDLGNTEAFF. The CDR3 DNA reads TGCGCCAGCAGCTTGGATTTGGGAAACACTGAAGCTTTCTTT.

A few counts support this clone. The V gene is TRBV25-1, the J gene TRBJ1-4; D may be TRBD1 (5 bases). This CDR3 has 12 residues. V was pared by 5 bases and J by 11 bases, with 12 bases between. Germline CDR1 is MGHDK and CDR2 is SYGVNS. For the CDR3, the DNA is TGTGCCAGCAGTCCCCAGGGTGGGAAACTGTTTTTT. Its translation is CASSPQGGKLFF.

This clone was observed a handful of times. This CDR3 is also generated by other DNA sequences in the sample. The J gene is TRBJ2-7, the V gene TRBV30, with D possibly TRBD1 on 6 matching bases. Per the germline V gene, CDR1 is GTSNPN and CDR2 is SVGIG (reference sequence). The V and J ends lost 0 bases and 3 bases respectively, with 6 bases between them. CDR3 length: 12 amino acids. The CDR3 region is CAWSVQGYEQYF. CDR3 DNA sequence: TGTGCCTGGAGTGTACAGGGCTACGAGCAGTACTTC.

This clone has more than one count but fewer than ten. The gene calls are TRBV29-1 and TRBJ2-7; D call uncertain. The germline gives CDR1 SQVTM, CDR2 ANQGSEA. The CDR3 covers 13 residues. The germline V and J ends were trimmed by 4 bases and 0 bases, with 10 bases remaining between them. The CDR3 bases are TGCAGCGTTGGGTGGGCTAGCTCCTACGAGCAGTACTTC. Its translation is CSVGWASSYEQYF.

The chain uses TRBV5-1 and TRBJ2-3; D gene unclear. CDR1 and CDR2 (germline): SGHRS, YFSETQ. The V and J ends lost 3 bases and 6 bases respectively, with 5 bases between them. CDR3 length: 11 amino acids. Here the CDR3 reads CASSYADTQYF. CDR3 DNA sequence: TGCGCCAGCAGCTATGCCGATACGCAGTATTTT.

The chain joins TRBV9 to TRBJ2-3; the match to TRBD2 covers 8 bases. Germline CDR1 reads SGDLS; CDR2 reads YYNGEE. V was pared by 0 bases and J by 3 bases, with 6 bases of the junction left unmatched. The CDR3 covers 16 residues. As DNA, the CDR3 is TGTGCCAGCAGCGTAGAGGCAGCGGGAGCAACAGATACGCAGTATTTT. This gives the protein CASSVEAAGATDTQYF.

This clone was counted a few times. The J gene is TRBJ2-1, the V gene TRBV28, with 12 bases matching TRBD2. The length of the CDR3 is 17 residues. J gave up 4 bases and V 3 bases, and 7 bases lay outside the gene matches. Germline CDR1 MDHEN, CDR2 SYDVKM. The DNA for the CDR3 is TGTGCCAGCAGTTTTCCCCGGACTAGCGGGAAATACAATGAGCAGTTCTTC. Translation: CASSFPRTSGKYNEQFF. Full variable domain (remainder filled in from reference TRBV28 and TRBJ2-1): DVKVTQSSRYLVKRTGEKVFLECVQDMDHENMFWYRQDPGLGLRLIYFSYDVKMKEKGDIPEGYSVSREKKERFSLILESASTNQTSMYLCASSFPRTSGKYNEQFFGPGTRLTVL.

The J gene is TRBJ1-1, the V gene TRBV30; TRBD1 matches 7 bases. Trimming at V came to 5 bases and at J to 10 bases, leaving 10 bases not matched to a gene. The CDR3 is made up of 12 amino acids. Germline V gene data show CDR1 as GTSNPN and CDR2 as SVGIG (reference sequence). CDR3 nucleotides: TGTGCCTGGGGTAAAGACAGGGTTACAGCTTTCTTT. It yields the protein CAWGKDRVTAFF.

V is TRBV7-9 and J is TRBJ1-2; D is unclear. This CDR3 is built from 14 residues. CDR1 and CDR2 from the germline V gene are SEHNR and FQNEAQ (reference sequence). V was shortened by 1 base and J by 3 bases, with 9 bases between the two germline ends. The CDR3 spells CASSLGREYYGYTF. CDR3 coding DNA: TGTGCCAGCAGCTTAGGTCGGGAATACTATGGCTACACCTTC. Full variable domain (rest looked up from reference TRBV7-9 and TRBJ1-2): DTGVSQNPRHKITKRGQNVTFRCDPISEHNRLYWYRQTLGQGPEFLTYFQNEAQLEKSRLLSDRFSAERPKGSFSTLEIQRTEQGDSAMYLCASSLGREYYGYTFGSGTRLTVV.

This chain uses TRBV29-1 with TRBJ2-5, with D possibly being TRBD1 (6 bases). The V gene lost 4 bases and the J gene lost 4 bases, with 13 bases spanning the gap. Germline V lookup: CDR1 SQVTM, CDR2 ANQGSEA. CDR3 length: 13 residues. The CDR3 spells CSVVAGDRETQYF. CDR3 nucleotide sequence: TGCAGCGTTGTGGCAGGGGATCGAGAGACCCAGTACTTC.

This clone occurred a few times. The chain uses TRBV4-2 and TRBJ2-3; 13 bases agree with TRBD2. V dropped 3 bases and J dropped 2; count of bases not matched to a gene: 5. The CDR3 loop spans 17 amino acids. Germline assignment: CDR1 LGHNA and CDR2 YNFKEQ. The CDR3 DNA is TGTGCCAGCAGCCAGTCCGGGACTAGCGGGACCACAGATACGCAGTATTTT. Amino acid sequence: CASSQSGTSGTTDTQYF.

This clone was counted at least ten times. The chain couples TRBV30 to TRBJ2-5, with no clear D. The germline V gene has CDR1 GTSNPN and CDR2 SVGIG (reference sequence). Trimming cost V 0 bases and J 4 bases, with 3 bases left between them. This CDR3 is 11 amino acids long. DNA of the CDR3: TGTGCCTGGAGTGTAGCAGAGACCCAGTACTTC. Amino acid sequence: CAWSVAETQYF.

This sequence joins TRBV27 and TRBJ2-7; 7 positions match TRBD2. In germline, CDR1 is MNHEY, CDR2 SMNVEV (reference sequence). V was clipped by 7 bases and J by 3 bases; unmatched bases: 12. The length of the CDR3 is 15 residues. This chain's CDR3 is CASTLSIAGVYEQYF. CDR3 coding DNA: TGTGCCAGCACGTTGTCTATAGCGGGTGTCTACGAGCAGTACTTC.

This clone was detected only a few times. The chain combines TRBV18 with TRBJ2-5, with TRBD1 as a possible D gene (5 bases). The V and J ends lost 5 bases and 5 bases respectively, with 12 bases between them. CDR1 KGHSH and CDR2 LQKENI come from the germline V gene. This CDR3 is built from 13 residues. The CDR3 spells CASSTQGLETQYF. CDR3 coding DNA: TGTGCCAGCTCAACGCAGGGCCTGGAGACCCAGTACTTC.

The V call is TRBV7-9, the J call TRBJ2-7; weak D call: TRBD1 (5 bases). V lost 4 bases and J lost 1, with 8 bases in between. Germline V gene lookup returns CDR1 SEHNR and CDR2 FQNEAQ (reference sequence). This CDR3 has 13 amino acids. The CDR3 protein is CASSSRVSYEQYF. CDR3 sequence (DNA): TGTGCCAGCAGCTCCAGGGTTTCCTACGAGCAGTACTTC.

Only a few counts were recorded for this clone. Germline is not matched at one junction end, which may reflect a read error. The chain uses TRBV2 and TRBJ2-7, with D possibly matching TRBD2 (6 bases). The CDR3 consists of 11 residues. Germline V CDR1 and CDR2: SNHLY, FYNNEI. The CDR3 is CASKLAGPLHF. The CDR3 bases are TGTGCCAGTAAACTAGCCGGCCCCCTCCACTTC. The full variable domain, in which reference TRBV2 and TRBJ2-7 provide the parts outside the CDR3, is EPEVTQTPSHQVTQMGQEVILRCVPISNHLYFYWYRQILGQKVEFLVSFYNNEISEKSEIFDDQFSVERPDGSNFTLKIRSTKLEDSAMYFCASKLAGPLHFGPGTRLTVT.

This rearrangement joins TRBV30 to TRBJ1-5; D gene uncertain. Germline-derived CDR1 and CDR2 are GTSNPN and SVGIG (reference sequence). V was shortened by 0 bases and J by 5 bases, with 8 bases between the two germline ends. CDR3 length: 13 residues. CDR3 loop: CAWSVREDQPQHF. In nucleotides, the CDR3 is TGTGCCTGGAGTGTAAGGGAAGATCAGCCCCAGCATTTT.

V is TRBV6-6 and J is TRBJ2-3; 11 nucleotides match TRBD2. The CDR3 runs to 14 residues. The trim removed 4 bases at V and 7 bases at J, leaving 4 bases unmatched. Germline V gives CDR1 MNHNY, CDR2 SVGAGI (reference sequence). CDR3 sequence (DNA): TGTGCCAGCAGTTCCGGGACTAGCGGATATACGCAGTATTTT. This translates into CASSSGTSGYTQYF.

There are a few counts of this clone. The V and J genes are TRBV4-2 and TRBJ1-1; weak D call: TRBD1 (6 bases). This CDR3 comprises 14 residues. Germline V gene sequence: CDR1 LGHNA, CDR2 YNFKEQ. The V gene lost 1 base and the J gene lost 11 bases, with 17 bases spanning the gap. CDR3 sequence: CASSQAIQGLTAFF. The CDR3 DNA reads TGTGCCAGCAGCCAAGCTATACAGGGTTTGACGGCTTTCTTT.